The present entry profiles one T cell receptor (beta chain) with its context. This entry belongs to a study of T cells in localized non-small cell lung cancer. The repertoire was sequenced with immunoSEQ multiplex PCR; TCRdb's copy has only in-frame clones and lacks some. The sample records tens of thousands of clones, roughly 87% being singletons. This sequence was found in a male donor aged 60 or over with stage I squamous cell lung carcinoma. The sample consisted of peripheral blood, taken before any cancer treatment.

CDR3 in amino acids: CASSFRTIQETQYF. The DNA of the CDR3 is TGTGCCAGCAGCTTCAGGACCATCCAAGAGACCCAGTACTTC. The J gene is TRBJ2-5, the V gene TRBV5-4; D ambiguous. Trimming took 2 bases from V and 1 from J, leaving 9 bases between them. The CDR3 is 14 residues long. Per germline, CDR1 SGHNT and CDR2 YYREEE (reference sequence).